These 24 T cell receptor beta chains were all obtained from the same sample, sequenced in a study of tissue-resident memory T cells in lung cancer. Sorting of CD8+ T cells was based on CD103 expression. TCR sequencing libraries incorporated unique molecular identifiers. TCRdb called the reads again in MiXCR, with one record for every CDR3 protein. The sample includes roughly 290 distinct CDR3 sequences, approximately 23% of them seen just once. The sample consisted of CD103- CD8+ T cells from lung tumor tissue. Receptors originate from a human donor with treatment-naive lung cancer (subtype not recorded).

Only a few counts were recorded for this clonotype. V and J are TRBV7-8 and TRBJ2-1, with 9 nucleotides matching TRBD2. Germline V CDR1 and CDR2: SGHVS, FQNEAQ. The J segment lost 5 bases and the V segment lost 0 bases, leaving 5 bases of the junction unmatched. This CDR3 contains 16 residues. The DNA for the CDR3 is TGTGCCAGCAGCTTAGCAACTAGCGGGCTTCACAATGAGCAGTTCTTC. It is translated as CASSLATSGLHNEQFF.

This rearrangement joins TRBV27 to TRBJ2-3, with 8 bases aligning to TRBD1. This CDR3 comprises 17 residues. CDR1 is MNHEY, CDR2 SMNVEV, per germline (reference sequence). The J segment lost 5 bases and the V segment lost 5 bases, leaving 15 bases of the junction unmatched. CDR3 loop: CASSPPASGGTEDTQYF. DNA for the CDR3: TGTGCCAGCAGTCCGCCCGCTTCAGGGGGCACTGAAGATACGCAGTATTTT.

In this sample, this clonotype is medium-sized. This sequence joins TRBV3-1 and TRBJ2-5, with 10 bases identical to TRBD2. V trimming: 0 bases; J trimming: 3 bases; junction bases outside the gene matches: 10. The CDR3 consists of 18 residues. The germline gives CDR1 LGHDT, CDR2 YNNKEL (reference sequence). The CDR3 spells CASSQDRAGGIWEETQYF. The CDR3 nucleotides read TGTGCCAGCAGCCAAGATAGAGCGGGAGGGATTTGGGAAGAGACCCAGTACTTC.

Within the sample, this clonotype is medium-sized. The genes are TRBV29-1 and TRBJ2-3, with 7 bases identical to TRBD2. The trim removed 6 bases at V and 2 bases at J, leaving 5 bases unmatched. This CDR3 spans 13 amino acids. In germline, CDR1 is SQVTM, CDR2 ANQGSEA. CDR3 sequence: CSVLLANTDTQYF. For the CDR3, the DNA is TGCAGCGTCCTACTAGCGAACACAGATACGCAGTATTTT.

V is TRBV5-5 and J is TRBJ2-7, with D hard to call. Deletions cut 0 bases from V and 6 bases from J, with 13 bases between. In germline, CDR1 is SGHKS, CDR2 YYEKEE (reference sequence). The CDR3 runs to 14 residues. CDR3 nucleotides: TGTGCCAGCAGCTTGGAAGGGCGGCCGGGCGAGCAGTACTTC. Translating it yields CASSLEGRPGEQYF.

This clonotype showed up just a few times. The CDR3 nucleotides are TGCAGTGCTAGAGATAGGAGCGGGAGAGAGTATTTT. It specifies CSARDRSGREYF. V and J are TRBV20-1 and TRBJ2-3; 8 bases line up with TRBD2. Trimming at V came to 0 bases and at J to 13 bases, leaving 6 bases not matched to a gene. This CDR3 contains 12 residues. Germline CDR1 DFQATT, CDR2 SNEGSKA (reference sequence).

In this sample, this clonotype turned up once. The rearrangement uses TRBV15 and TRBJ2-1; 8 bases align to TRBD2. The germline gives CDR1 LNHNV, CDR2 YYDKDF (reference sequence). This CDR3 has 17 amino acids. The junction had 12 bases not matched to a gene; V was cut back by 0 bases and J by 8 bases. The CDR3 loop is CATSRDVGTRWIDEQFF. The CDR3 nucleotides read TGTGCCACCAGCAGAGATGTGGGGACTAGGTGGATCGATGAGCAGTTCTTC.

This clonotype occurred a few times. The rearrangement joins TRBV28 to TRBJ2-7; 15 nucleotides agree with TRBD2. V was pared by 4 bases and J by 6 bases, with 1 base of the junction left unmatched. In germline, CDR1 is MDHEN, CDR2 SYDVKM. The CDR3 contains 14 residues. The CDR3 coding sequence is TGTGCCAGCAGTTGGGGACTAGCGGGAGGCGAGCAGTACTTC. Protein: CASSWGLAGGEQYF.

Relative to its sample, this clonotype is medium-sized (0.01 to 0.1%). The chain is built from TRBV7-9 and TRBJ2-1; unclear D gene. The V gene lost 4 bases and the J gene lost 8 bases, with 6 bases spanning the gap. Germline lookup yields CDR1 SEHNR and CDR2 FQNEAQ (reference sequence). This CDR3 is built from 11 residues. For the CDR3, the DNA is TGTGCCAGCAGCTCCCTCTATGAGCAGTTCTTC. It codes for CASSSLYEQFF.

V is TRBV20-1 and J is TRBJ2-1; 7 bases are a match to TRBD1. The CDR3 is 11 residues long. Germline assignment: CDR1 DFQATT and CDR2 SNEGSKA (reference sequence). The CDR3 loop reads CTHRGNNEQFF. For the CDR3, the DNA is TGCACCCACAGGGGCAACAATGAGCAGTTCTTC.

V is TRBV7-9 and J is TRBJ1-4; 9 positions agree with TRBD1. From germline, CDR1 is SEHNR and CDR2 FQNEAQ (reference sequence). The CDR3 loop spans 15 amino acids. V trimming: 5 bases; J trimming: 8 bases; junction bases outside the gene matches: 9. CDR3: CASSPPGQGYEKLFF. The CDR3 DNA sequence: TGTGCCAGCAGCCCTCCGGGACAGGGATACGAAAAACTGTTTTTT. The full variable domain, with the rest looked up from reference TRBV7-9 and TRBJ1-4, is DTGVSQNPRHKITKRGQNVTFRCDPISEHNRLYWYRQTLGQGPEFLTYFQNEAQLEKSRLLSDRFSAERPKGSFSTLEIQRTEQGDSAMYLCASSPPGQGYEKLFFGSGTQLSVL.

As for this clonotype: This likely traces to a read error, being one base from a far larger clone. The gene calls are TRBV9 and TRBJ2-4, with a tentative D call TRBD2 (6 bases). Per the germline V gene, CDR1 is SGDLS and CDR2 is YYNGEE. This CDR3 comprises 12 residues. This CDR3 is CASSVNSGEQIF. In DNA form, the CDR3 reads TGTGCCAGCAGCGTAAATAGCGGTGAGCAGATCTTC.

The chain joins TRBV9 to TRBJ1-1, with D perhaps matching TRBD1 (5 bases). The CDR3 covers 14 residues. Germline CDR1 and CDR2: SGDLS and YYNGEE. V was pared by 2 bases and J by 5 bases, with 13 bases between. CDR3 DNA: TGTGCCAGCAGCGTCACTCGGGGGGGGACTGAAGCTTTCTTT. Amino acid sequence: CASSVTRGGTEAFF.

With regard to this clonotype: Germline and junction disagree at one end, which may indicate a read error. The chain links TRBV5-4 to TRBJ2-4; D is undetermined. The CDR3 has 12 amino acids. Germline V gene lookup returns CDR1 SGHNT and CDR2 YYREEE (reference sequence). CDR3 sequence: CASSLGYNEQYF. DNA of the CDR3: TGTGCCAGCAGCTTGGGTTACAATGAGCAGTACTTT.

This clonotype is large (0.1 to 1%) in the sample. This sequence joins TRBV12-3 or TRBV12-4 and TRBJ1-2; D may be TRBD1 (6 bases). The CDR3 spans 14 residues. V was cut by 1 base and J by 4 bases, with 10 bases left in between. Here the CDR3 reads CASSLGGQPYGYTF. The DNA of the CDR3 is TGTGCCAGCAGTTTAGGAGGACAGCCCTATGGCTACACCTTC.

Only a few counts were recorded for this clonotype. The J gene is TRBJ1-2, the V gene TRBV2; D gene unclear. The V end was cut by 3 bases, the J end by 5 bases, with 16 bases between. Germline CDR1 reads SNHLY; CDR2 reads FYNNEI. The CDR3 length is 15 residues. In DNA form, the CDR3 reads TGTGCCAGCAGTGATACCGGCAGCACCTCTTATGGCTACACCTTC. It encodes CASSDTGSTSYGYTF.

Relative to its sample, this clonotype is large (0.1 to 1%). V usage is TRBV2 and J usage is TRBJ2-1; 7 bases are shared with TRBD1. The trim removed 6 bases at V and 1 base at J, leaving 12 bases unmatched. Germline-derived CDR1 and CDR2 are SNHLY and FYNNEI. The CDR3 is made up of 17 amino acids. The CDR3 nucleotides are TGTGCCAGCAGAAATACAGGGGCCTACCGTTCCTACAATGAGCAGTTCTTC. Amino acid sequence: CASRNTGAYRSYNEQFF.

By proportion, this clonotype is medium-sized. V gene TRBV10-1 combines with J gene TRBJ2-2; D tentatively fits TRBD1 or TRBD2 (5 bases each). This CDR3 is 15 amino acids long. V lost 4 bases and J lost 0, with 9 bases in between. Germline V gene lookup returns CDR1 WNHNN and CDR2 SYGVQD (reference sequence). CDR3 residues: CASSVGTANTGELFF. The CDR3 DNA sequence: TGCGCCAGCAGTGTCGGGACGGCGAACACCGGGGAGCTGTTTTTT.

This chain links TRBV27 with TRBJ1-1; TRBD1 agrees at 10 bases. The CDR3 consists of 15 residues. CDR1 MNHEY and CDR2 SMNVEV come from the germline V gene (reference sequence). V gave up 3 bases and J gave up 4 bases; unmatched junction bases: 5. CDR3: CASSLTGGEGTEAFF. DNA of the CDR3: TGTGCCAGCAGTTTGACAGGGGGCGAAGGCACTGAAGCTTTCTTT.

V and J are TRBV24-1 and TRBJ2-4, with 9 bases identical to TRBD1. With V trimmed by 7 bases and J by 8 bases, 2 bases remained unmatched. The CDR3 totals 12 residues. Germline values: CDR1 KGHDR, CDR2 SFDVKD. The CDR3 here is CATSDRGDIQYF. The CDR3 nucleotides read TGTGCCACCAGCGACAGGGGGGACATTCAGTACTTC.

This clonotype was counted between two and nine times. The V gene is TRBV28, the J gene TRBJ2-7; D remains ambiguous. CDR3 length equals 10 residues. CDR1 and CDR2 from the germline V gene are MDHEN and SYDVKM. Trimming took 5 bases from V and 5 from J, leaving 4 bases between them. The CDR3 nucleotides read TGTGCCAGCAGTGACCACGAGCAGTACTTC. Its protein is CASSDHEQYF.

The chain carries TRBV2 and TRBJ1-2; possibly TRBD1 for D (5 bases). The CDR3 extends over 14 amino acids. The V end was cut by 3 bases, the J end by 2 bases, with 10 bases between. Germline CDR1 is SNHLY and CDR2 is FYNNEI. The CDR3 DNA is TGTGCCAGCAGTGAGCGGGGCCCCAACTATGGCTACACCTTC. As protein: CASSERGPNYGYTF.

This clonotype counts as large. The chain carries TRBV7-9 and TRBJ2-5; D remains unclear. CDR1 SEHNR and CDR2 FQNEAQ come from the germline V gene (reference sequence). CDR3 length: 13 amino acids. Trimming pared 1 base from V and 1 base from J, leaving 4 bases between. The CDR3: CASSLGVQETQYF. The CDR3 DNA follows: TGTGCCAGCAGCTTAGGAGTCCAAGAGACCCAGTACTTC.

The chain links TRBV12-3 or TRBV12-4 to TRBJ2-1, with D hard to call. Deletions cut 1 base from V and 7 bases from J, with 8 bases between. CDR3 length equals 13 residues. This chain's CDR3 is CASSLGRLNEQFF. The CDR3 DNA is TGTGCCAGCAGTTTAGGACGTCTGAATGAGCAGTTCTTC.